Only a few counts were recorded for the clone carrying this T cell receptor beta chain. Germline CDR1 is SGHTA and CDR2 is FQGNSA. CDR3 length: 15 residues. With V trimmed by 2 bases and J by 6 bases, 4 bases remained unmatched. The sample is drawn from a study of early T cells in non-severe SARS-CoV-2 infection. Each cDNA molecule carried a unique molecular identifier. TCRdb fed the 5' RACE reads into MiXCR, producing one record per CDR3 protein. This repertoire shows more than 25,000 distinct CDR3 sequences, 5% to 6% found once; its top ten account for less than 5%. The source of this sequence is an adult who was a healthcare worker with PCR-confirmed SARS-CoV-2 infection or an uninfected control (not recorded which). The sample comprised whole blood. The chain employs TRBV7-2 and TRBJ1-5; 10 bases map to TRBD1. The DNA of the CDR3 is TGTGCCAGCAGCTTAAGGACAGGGGGAGGTCAGCCCCAGCATTTT. Residues: CASSLRTGGGQPQHF. Filled out from reference TRBV7-2 and TRBJ1-5, the complete variable domain reads GAGVSQSPSNKVTEKGKDVELRCDPISGHTALYWYRQSLGQGLEFLIYFQGNSAPDKSGLPSDRFSAERTGGSVSTLTIQRTQQEDSAVYLCASSLRTGGGQPQHFGDGTRLSIL.